One sample yielded the 17 T cell receptor beta chains listed below, sequenced in a study of cytomegalovirus exposure and HLA in healthy donors. The PCR contained 60 Vbeta and 13 Jbeta primers. Profiled with immunoSEQ multiplex PCR; TCRdb holds only in-frame clones, not every one. The sample has roughly 76,000 clones; the top ten hold roughly 2.6%. The sequenced sample was PBMCs. These receptors originate from a female donor in good health and CMV-seropositive.

The rearrangement joins TRBV6-1 to TRBJ1-4; TRBD1 aligns across 10 bases. Germline CDR1 is MNHNS and CDR2 is SASEGT. This CDR3 region has 16 residues. V shed 5 bases and J 3 bases; nucleotides not matched to a gene: 6. The CDR3: CASSKGQGGANEKLFF. The CDR3, as DNA: TGTGCCAGCAGTAAAGGACAGGGGGGTGCTAATGAAAAACTGTTTTTT.

The rearrangement links TRBV13 to TRBJ1-1; a weak D match, TRBD1 (6 bases). The CDR3 consists of 13 residues. The germline CDR1 and CDR2 sequences are PRHDT and FYEKMQ (reference sequence). The germline V and J ends were trimmed by 7 bases and 0 bases, with 9 bases remaining between them. CDR3 sequence reads: CASTDSMNTEAFF. The CDR3 coding sequence is TGTGCCAGCACGGACAGTATGAACACTGAAGCTTTCTTT. Combining the CDR3 with reference TRBV13 and TRBJ1-1 gives the whole variable domain AAGVIQSPRHLIKEKRETATLKCYPIPRHDTVYWYQQGPGQDPQFLISFYEKMQSDKGSIPDRFSAQQFSDYHSELNMSSLELGDSALYFCASTDSMNTEAFFGQGTRLTVV.

The chain joins TRBV6-5 to TRBJ2-7; D gene uncertain. V lost 2 bases, J lost 2 bases, and 7 bases lay in between. The CDR3 loop spans 13 amino acids. CDR1 and CDR2 from the germline V gene are MNHEY and SVGAGI. The CDR3 loop is CASSYRATYEQYF. CDR3 DNA sequence: TGTGCCAGCAGTTACCGAGCGACCTACGAGCAGTACTTC.

The V gene is TRBV5-1, the J gene TRBJ1-6; TRBD1 matches 9 bases. The CDR3 sequence is 14 residues long. Unmatched junction bases numbered 3, after V lost 4 bases and J lost 7 bases. Per germline, CDR1 SGHRS and CDR2 YFSETQ. The CDR3 loop reads CASSGGQGNSPLHF. CDR3 in DNA: TGCGCCAGCAGCGGAGGACAGGGGAATTCACCCCTCCACTTT.

The rearrangement joins TRBV27 to TRBJ1-5, with 9 bases identical to TRBD1. Germline CDR1 and CDR2: MNHEY and SMNVEV (reference sequence). V gave up 6 bases and J gave up 3 bases; unmatched junction bases: 6. This CDR3 region has 15 residues. The CDR3, as DNA: TGTGCCAGCAGGTTGGGACAGGGCCTCAATCAGCCCCAGCATTTT. Translated, it gives CASRLGQGLNQPQHF.

J is TRBJ1-5 and V is TRBV28; 8 nucleotides align to TRBD1. CDR1 is MDHEN, CDR2 SYDVKM, per germline. The length of the CDR3 is 16 residues. The trim removed 2 bases at V and 0 bases at J, leaving 3 bases unmatched. The CDR3 spells CASSLDRGYSNQPQHF. CDR3 sequence (DNA): TGTGCCAGCAGTTTAGACAGGGGTTATAGCAATCAGCCCCAGCATTTT.

The chain has TRBV7-2 and TRBJ2-5; TRBD2 matches at 11 bases. TRBJ2-7 matches the DNA end more closely, so the J call is doubtful. The CDR3 spans 14 residues. Per germline, CDR1 SGHTA and CDR2 FQGNSA. The CDR3 reads CASSSLAGAYEQYF. DNA for the CDR3: TGTGCCAGCAGCTCACTAGCGGGGGCCTACGAGCAGTACTTC.

The chain is built from TRBV25-1 and TRBJ1-5; 7 bases align to TRBD1. Unmatched junction bases numbered 0, after V lost 8 bases and J lost 2 bases. This CDR3 region has 12 residues. From germline, CDR1 is MGHDK and CDR2 SYGVNS. CDR3 in amino acids: CASGQGNQPQHF. Here the CDR3 DNA reads TGTGCCAGCGGACAGGGCAATCAGCCCCAGCATTTT.

The gene calls are TRBV28 and TRBJ2-5; D might be TRBD1 (5 bases). Germline loops: CDR1 MDHEN, CDR2 SYDVKM. V lost 7 bases, J lost 2 bases, and 11 bases lay in between. The CDR3 has 13 residues. The CDR3 is CASNGQLQETQYF. DNA of the CDR3: TGTGCCAGCAACGGACAATTGCAAGAGACCCAGTACTTC.

The V gene is TRBV28, the J gene TRBJ2-3; possible D gene TRBD2, 6 bases. V was pared by 5 bases and J by 1 base, with 16 bases between. This CDR3 region has 16 residues. CDR1 is MDHEN and CDR2 is SYDVKM in the germline V gene. The CDR3 here is CASSPPSGVRTDTQYF. The CDR3 nucleotides read TGTGCCAGCAGTCCTCCCTCGGGAGTACGCACAGATACGCAGTATTTT.

The chain couples TRBV19 to TRBJ2-1, with D perhaps matching TRBD2 (5 bases). The CDR3 has 16 amino acids. CDR1 is LNHDA, CDR2 SQIVND, per germline (reference sequence). V was cut by 4 bases and J by 0 bases, with 13 bases left in between. The chain's CDR3 is CASSTGLLSSYNEQFF. Here the CDR3 DNA reads TGTGCCAGTAGTACCGGACTGCTGAGCTCCTACAATGAGCAGTTCTTC. Full variable domain (missing parts from reference TRBV19 and TRBJ2-1): DGGITQSPKYLFRKEGQNVTLSCEQNLNHDAMYWYRQDPGQGLRLIYYSQIVNDFQKGDIAEGYSVSREKKESFPLTVTSAQKNPTAFYLCASSTGLLSSYNEQFFGPGTRLTVL.

V usage is TRBV10-3 and J usage is TRBJ2-6; 7 nucleotides align to TRBD1. Losses at the gene ends were 6 bases for V and 3 bases for J; bases not matched to a gene: 8. CDR3 length: 16 amino acids. Germline-derived CDR1 and CDR2 are ENHRY and SYGVKD. Written as DNA, the CDR3 is TGTGCCATCAGCGGACAGGTTTTAGGTGGGGCCAACGTCCTGACTTTC. Residues: CAISGQVLGGANVLTF.

The J gene is TRBJ1-1, the V gene TRBV29-1; D gene uncertain. CDR1 SQVTM and CDR2 ANQGSEA come from the germline V gene. The CDR3 extends over 11 amino acids. V lost 7 bases and J lost 6, with 12 bases in between. CDR3 in amino acids: CSASGGSEAFF. As DNA, the CDR3 is TGCAGCGCCTCAGGCGGGTCTGAAGCTTTCTTT. The full variable domain, completed using reference TRBV29-1 and TRBJ1-1, is SAVISQKPSRDICQRGTSLTIQCQVDSQVTMMFWYRQQPGQSLTLIATANQGSEATYESGFVIDKFPISRPNLTFSTLTVSNMSPEDSSIYLCSASGGSEAFFGQGTRLTVV.

The CDR3 sequence: CASSTRKGGFGGYTF. The CDR3 region has the DNA TGTGCCAGCAGTACACGTAAAGGAGGCTTCGGTGGCTACACCTTC. The chain joins TRBV28 to TRBJ1-2, with unresolved D. Germline V gives CDR1 MDHEN, CDR2 SYDVKM. The CDR3 covers 15 residues. V was pared by 5 bases and J by 7 bases, with 20 bases between.

CDR3 nucleotides: TGTGCTGCAGCAAGGGGGAATCAGCCCCAGCATTTT. This gives the protein CAAARGNQPQHF. The chain carries TRBV28 and TRBJ1-5; possibly TRBD1 for D (6 bases). Germline V gene data show CDR1 as MDHEN and CDR2 as SYDVKM. The CDR3 extends over 12 amino acids.

The genes are TRBV25-1 and TRBJ1-2; 8 positions agree with TRBD1. This CDR3 is 17 amino acids long. J was trimmed by 0 bases and V by 4 bases; bases with no gene match: 10. The germline V gene has CDR1 MGHDK and CDR2 SYGVNS. The CDR3 nucleotides are TGTGCCAGCAGTGGATTTGCAGGGGGCGGTCCTAACTATGGCTACACCTTC. Translation gives CASSGFAGGGPNYGYTF.

V and J are TRBV4-1 and TRBJ2-1; 15 bases fit TRBD2. The germline CDR1 and CDR2 sequences are MGHRA and YSYEKL. Trimming cost V 2 bases and J 9 bases; bases outside gene matches: 11. The length of the CDR3 is 18 residues. For the CDR3, the DNA is TGCGCCAGCAGCCAATTCCGCGGGACTAGCGGGGGGTCATCTGAGCAGTTCTTC. It is translated as CASSQFRGTSGGSSEQFF.